This T cell receptor beta chain came from a study of cytomegalovirus exposure and HLA in healthy donors (dated by TCRdb to about 2017). Background on the whole study: In an earlier analysis of around 540 of the donors, about 260 Gb of sequence data and approximately 120 million unique TCR beta sequences from 150 million to 200 million T cells were reported. The number of typed donors differed by locus: roughly 629-630 for A, B, C, DRB1 and DQB1; 500 to 550 for DQA1; around 610 for DPA1; and roughly 470 for DPB1. Both class I and class II loci were covered by HLA typing, at four-digit resolution. The study aimed to test whether cataloging public T cell receptors could reveal signatures of past pathogen exposure. Genome-wide SNP genotypes for about 65% of the roughly 700 donors were used in a later genetic analysis, which treated that subset as a discovery cohort. Every discovery cohort repertoire had been produced on one sequencing platform. The study profiled the T cell repertoires of fewer than 850 subjects by immunosequencing and related them to cytomegalovirus serostatus. The study combined high-throughput TCR immunosequencing, statistical association of individual TCRs with disease status, and machine learning to predict cytomegalovirus infection status. Across about 380 genotyped donors of the cohort, an average of approximately 240,000 unique TCR beta nucleotide sequences per donor were sequenced, and roughly 18% of those sequences were non-productive. Among the approximately 400 genotyped donors, approximately 77% belonged to the genetic ancestry cluster associated with self-reported Caucasian donors. The later analysis used no new phenotypic data to find candidate immune exposures, relying instead on TCR beta sequences and their occurrence across donors. Alongside the repertoire data, information on donor age, sex, ethnicity and CMV serostatus was compiled. In addition to the first cohort of about 650 subjects, a separate validation cohort of around 110 different subjects was used. In an earlier analysis of roughly 540 of the donors, high-throughput TCR beta sequencing was used to judge whether each TCR beta V gene segment behaved as functional or pseudogenic. Because of strong linkage in the cohort, four to six DR-DQ haplotypes were treated as single units for association and clustering. A later analysis re-examined previously published TCR beta repertoires from more than 650 donors and added high-resolution HLA genotyping to investigate patterns of TCR occurrence. An early release covering 550 to 700 HLA-typed donors comprised approximately 300 gigabases of sequencing data and around 80 million unique TCR sequences. The study at large found these results: A few of the identified cytomegalovirus-associated TCR beta chains were confirmed in vitro to be specific for cytomegalovirus antigens. A later analysis found that HLA-associated TCR beta chains were more clonally expanded and had lower generation probabilities than equally common non-associated chains. V-gene and J-gene trimming of TCR beta chains was associated with a missense DCLRE1C variant in a later genetic analysis, and the association was replicated in an independent cohort. In a later analysis, several top co-occurrence clusters were reported to appear linked to parvovirus B19, influenza, CMV and Epstein-Barr virus. Assigning TCR associations to individual alleles was difficult when HLA alleles, especially DR and DQ, strongly co-occurred. In a later analysis, more than 15,000 TCR beta sequences were associated with specific HLA alleles at a false discovery rate of 0.05. A further reported finding was that TCR beta sequences accurately predicted the HLA-A and HLA-B alleles for most subjects in the first cohort. The classifier was reported to diagnose cytomegalovirus status with high specificity and sensitivity in both the original cohort and the validation cohort. Because some donors lacked HLA typing at each locus, the association tests relied only on the typed subset. Presence/absence analyses assumed roughly uniform sequencing depth across donors, an assumption that may not hold. Some IMGT-functional V segments, including TRBV6-2 and TRBV6-3, could not be distinguished by the 87-base-pair reads and were therefore excluded. A later analysis found that most CMV-associated TCR beta chains appeared HLA-restricted, with HLA associations seemingly driven largely by CMV exposure. While some public TCRs were present in many individuals, most TCR sequences turned up only very rarely across donors. Because counts were too low, about 18 rarely observed V segments, including chromosome 9 orphons, were excluded from the earlier analysis of roughly 580 of the donors. In an earlier analysis of about 600 of the donors, most TCR beta V segments appeared in productive rearrangements about 90% or about 30% of the time, broadly matching IMGT annotations. According to the authors, the approach could potentially be generalized to other disease states and immunological phenotypes. In a later genetic analysis, fewer N-insertions in productive TCRs were reported among donors in an Asian-associated ancestry cluster than the roughly 700-donor mean. Immune exposure information for the cohort was limited to CMV serostatus. Linkage disequilibrium might explain the correlated functional status among segregating V segments, but an unknown experimental factor could not be ruled out. The cohort was sequenced for TCR beta chains only, and without alpha or paired-chain data the features that could be detected were limited. According to a later analysis, TCR association rates differed among HLA loci, with DRB1 alleles showing the most associated TCRs and HLA-C alleles showing the fewest. The study gave a list of more than 150 TCR beta chains associated with cytomegalovirus. A group of highly shared sequence variants was considered likely to be a technical artifact of the sequencing pipeline.

With regard to this clone: The antigen it binds to is not known. Per-base quality was not reported, and no clone a single base away is much larger than it.

The cohort comprised more than 550 healthy bone marrow donors. At the time of sampling, every cohort member was nominally healthy, though immune exposures that went unrecorded were likely present. The donor was CMV seropositive and belonged to the group of 250 to 350 seropositive cohort members. Each donor provided a peripheral blood sample, and peripheral blood mononuclear cells were used for TCR beta sequencing. Genomic DNA extraction from the blood cell samples was performed with the Qiagen DNeasy Blood Extraction Kit. Measured from the cysteine to the phenylalanine, the CDR3 is 12 residues long. Only the CDR3 region is kept as DNA, spanning 36 bases read in frame from base 1. Trimming at the junction amounts to 6 bases on V and 3 bases on J, and the germline ends lie 9 bases apart. Per the germline V gene, SGHTS is the CDR1 and YDEGEE is the CDR2. Libraries were constructed by the immunoSEQ multiplex PCR assay. For the multiplex PCR, a mixture combining 60 forward primers for TCR Vbeta segments and 13 reverse primers for TCR Jbeta segments was used. Amplification of the CDR3 region of rearranged TCR beta genes was performed with a multiplex PCR assay on genomic DNA. Amplified TCR beta libraries were sequenced as 87-base-pair reads on the Illumina HiSeq System. In the paper's pipeline: In a later analysis, some 80 million unique TCR beta chains were counted across the 500 to 700 repertoires, and approximately 11 million of these chains were shared by at least two donors. Raw reads were error-corrected and collapsed into unique sequences by a nearest-neighbor algorithm in which closely related sequences were merged to remove PCR and sequencing errors. V, D and J gene segments were assigned by aligning CDR3 sequences to IMGT reference sequences. For a sequence to be retained, at least a six-nucleotide match to both a V gene segment and a J gene segment was required. Rearrangements were classified as productive when the CDR3 lacked stop codons and remained in frame with V and J, and all other rearrangements were classified as non-productive. CDR3 was defined according to IMGT convention as the region running from the second conserved V-encoded cysteine to the conserved J-encoded phenylalanine. In an earlier analysis of around 540 of the donors, sequences lacking an unambiguous match to a single V gene segment were excluded. In an earlier analysis of approximately 560 of the donors, a V segment was called functional when productive rearrangements were above 56.7%, and segregating when the standard deviation between donors exceeded 5%. A statistical classification framework was built to diagnose cytomegalovirus status from the catalog of TCR beta chain sequences. In a later analysis, TCR nucleotide sequences were compared against IMGT/GENE-DB human TR gene sequences so that V and J genes could be assigned. A later analysis assigned CDR3 sequences and most-parsimonious VDJ recombination scenarios with the TCRdist pipeline. In a later analysis, each TCR beta chain was defined by its CDR3 amino acid sequence together with its V-gene family, and reads lacking a unique V-gene family were excluded. To address suspected cross-contamination and a sequencing artifact, a later analysis removed under 600 highly shared, low-generation-probability nucleotide sequences. In a later analysis, a clonal expansion index for each public chain was calculated from normalized within-repertoire ranks of inferred template counts. Generation probabilities in a later analysis came from a VDJ recombination model fitted to out-of-frame rearrangements, and those results were checked against IGoR. Hypergeometric tests were used in a later analysis to score TCR-TCR, TCR-HLA and TCR-CMV co-occurrence, with a repertoire-size bias correction applied to the TCR pairs. False discovery rates were estimated in a later analysis by permuting HLA or CMV assignments 20 times. In a later analysis, co-occurring TCRs were grouped using DBSCAN, and TCRdist sequence similarity was added for clustering within HLA-allele-positive subsets. Repertoires with fewer than 30,000 or more than 120,000 public chains, plus five repertoires with anomalous nucleotide sharing, were excluded from co-occurrence clustering. This immuneACCESS table, as held by TCRdb, lists in-frame sequences with V and J called but not all clones. Of the missing ones, under half trace to an unresolved V gene in checked studies; the others have no known cause. V, J and clone size are taken as reported in that table, and D and trimming were inferred from the DNA itself. This sample gives roughly 110,000 clones in total; about four fifths of them show up just once. 2% to 3% of the sample rests with the top ten.

Sequencing was carried out using PBMCs. The chain joins TRBV5-8 to TRBJ1-2; the D gene identity is not certain. The TCR sequence derives from a man aged 25-40 years in good health and CMV-seropositive. The nucleotide sequence reads TGTGCCAGCATATCTGGGCACTATGGCTACACCTTC. The resulting protein is CASISGHYGYTF.